This T cell receptor (beta chain) came from a study of early stage breast cancer tumors. Study overall: Among some 12 ER+/PR+/HER2- tumors, eight were ductal, four lobular. The study, taken as a whole, reports: Blood repertoires resembled normal breast more than tumor.

The assay was immunoSEQ multiplex PCR, and TCRdb's table has in-frame clones only and misses some. This sample has more than 55,000 clones, with approximately 80% found just once. Note on this clone: Its antigen is as yet unknown.

This CDR3 has 14 amino acids. Trimming cost V 0 bases and J 1 base, with 6 bases left between them. Germline CDR1 is LNHNV and CDR2 is YYDKDF (reference sequence). This TCR derives from a person aged 35-50 years with breast cancer. The J gene is TRBJ2-5, the V gene TRBV15, with D hard to call. The specimen was blood. In DNA, the CDR3 is TGTGCCACCAGCAGAGATAACAGCCAAGAGACCCAGTACTTC. It specifies CATSRDNSQETQYF.